Listed below are T cell receptor beta chains from one sample, sequenced in a study of blood T cell repertoires in COVID-19. Libraries were prepared by immunoSEQ multiplex PCR; TCRdb keeps only in-frame clonotypes and omits some of them. The repertoire holds under 250,000 clones, with about 84% as singletons. Sequencing was carried out using PBMCs or T cells enriched from blood (not recorded which). The receptor set was obtained from a man aged 30 to 39 with acute COVID-19. Both conserved end residues are trimmed from each CDR3. Size tells how often a clone was seen (once, few, many) or the class of an expanded clone, and some rows leave it out.

clone size	V gene	CDR3 protein
-	TRBV6-1	ASSAGTAYKSGNTIY
-	TRBV2	ASTFSDSSNYGYT
-	TRBV6-5	AVGRVGYGYT
-	TRBV7-9	ASSSSSSGY
once	TRBV27	ASSLLLGADTQY
-	TRBV29-1	SGYRDWELF
once	TRBV5-4	ASSSWTGTGGSGANVLT
once	TRBV30	AWSVGLTSGGRGADTQY
few	TRBV18	ASSSSGGAITGELF
-	TRBV24-1	ATSDLTGEAF
-	TRBV10-1	ASSETAMNTEAF
-	TRBV9	ASSVGQGATGELF
-	TRBV11-3	ASRRGTYNEQF
-	TRBV30	AWRGDRDQPQH
-	TRBV10-1	ASSESGAGGTEAF
-	TRBV14	ASSRRTSGGLETQY
-	TRBV2	ASSGDRGPTGELF
-	TRBV7-2	ASSPGESSPLH
-	TRBV29-1	SVAPGVGQGDGYT
-	TRBV6-5	ASSFRVMGGYT
many	TRBV5-1	ASATGGGPPNEQF
-	TRBV11-3	ASSETGTVGEQF
-	TRBV7-9	ASSTTAGGYT
-	TRBV6-2/TRBV6-3	ASSRSGTGIRPQH
-	TRBV21-1	ASSKDGTGQQYGYT
-	TRBV18	ASSPPGSLPQY
-	TRBV27	ASSTQGAGSTEAF
-	TRBV19	ASSPYTGGDRGYT
-	TRBV30	AWSGGQRFATDTQY
-	TRBV9	ASSVSQDLRSYEQY
once	TRBV6-5	ASGPTGMFGYEQY
-	TRBV19	ASSISSGRGGSNQPQH
few	TRBV5-1	ASSLGATNEKLF
-	TRBV9	ASSVGTSPYEQY
once	TRBV7-9	ASSLAEGNQPQH
-	TRBV11-2	ASSLVGGTEAF
once	TRBV14	ASSQNLGRVNTEAF
-	TRBV5-5	ASTGDVRSPLH
-	TRBV28	ANQGGNQPQH
-	TRBV20-1	RNPAANT
-	TRBV19	ASSMATEAF
-	TRBV6-5	ASSTHSGYYGYT
-	TRBV7-2	ASSLTDSNQPQH
-	TRBV11-3	ASSSDRASEQY
-	TRBV27	ASSLSRYSEKLF
-	TRBV5-1	ASSFSGQGGYEQY
-	TRBV28	ASRTTGTRNTQY
-	TRBV3-1/TRBV3-2	ASSLPGGDQNEKLF
few	TRBV5-1	ASSAARTGQKTQY
-	TRBV5-1	ASSWGGNTEAF
-	TRBV19	ASSFSVMNTEAF
few	TRBV3-1/TRBV3-2	ASSQERGGGYEQY
-	TRBV28	ASSPVEAGRTEAF
-	TRBV6-5	ASSYSGTADEKLF
-	TRBV25-1	ASSDPRQGHSPLH
once	TRBV3-1/TRBV3-2	ASSRVAGNTEAF
-	TRBV19	ASSRRGGGDHEQY